The present TCR beta chain was sequenced within a study of T cell repertoires in cytomegalovirus infection. Broader study findings: The study identified carriers of CMV plus the relevant HLA from cumulative public TCR beta family frequency.

For this clonotype: What it binds is unknown.

TCRdb reprocessed the reads with MiXCR, giving one entry per CDR3 protein. The table lists about 260,000 distinct CDR3 sequences, approximately 14% of them singletons. V lost 4 bases and J lost 8; bases outside the gene matches: 11. CDR3 size: 16 residues. Germline CDR1 and CDR2: MGHRA and YSYEKL. The source of this sequence is a human donor in good health (CMV status not recorded). Some clones in this sample may be carry-over from other donors' samples. The rearrangement uses TRBV4-1 and TRBJ2-2, with TRBD2 identical over 9 bases. The sample comprised PBMCs. As DNA, the CDR3 is TGCGCCAGCAGCCCCGACGGCGGGAGGGCTCGGGGGGAGCTGTTTTTT. Its protein product is CASSPDGGRARGELFF.